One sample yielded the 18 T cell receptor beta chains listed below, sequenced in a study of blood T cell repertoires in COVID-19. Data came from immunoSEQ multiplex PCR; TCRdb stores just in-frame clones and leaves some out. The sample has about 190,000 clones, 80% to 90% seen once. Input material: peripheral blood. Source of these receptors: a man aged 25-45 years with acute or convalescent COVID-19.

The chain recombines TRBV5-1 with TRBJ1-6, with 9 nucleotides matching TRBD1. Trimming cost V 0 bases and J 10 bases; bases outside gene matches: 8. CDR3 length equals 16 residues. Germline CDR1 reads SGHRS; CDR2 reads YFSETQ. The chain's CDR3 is CASSLEQDRGRSPLHF. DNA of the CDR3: TGCGCCAGCAGCTTGGAACAGGACAGGGGTCGGTCACCCCTCCACTTT.

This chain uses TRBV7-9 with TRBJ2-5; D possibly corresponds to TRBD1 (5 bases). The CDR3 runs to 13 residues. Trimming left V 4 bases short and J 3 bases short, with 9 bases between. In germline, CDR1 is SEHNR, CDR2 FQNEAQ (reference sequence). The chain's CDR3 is CASSSQGKETQYF. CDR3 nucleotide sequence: TGTGCCAGCAGCTCTCAGGGTAAAGAGACCCAGTACTTC.

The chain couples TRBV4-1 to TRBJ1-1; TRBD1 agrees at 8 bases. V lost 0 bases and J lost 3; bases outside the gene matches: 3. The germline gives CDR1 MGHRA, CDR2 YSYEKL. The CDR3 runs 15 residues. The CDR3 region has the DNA TGCGCCAGCAGCCAAGATAACAGGGGGGACACTGAAGCTTTCTTT. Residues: CASSQDNRGDTEAFF.

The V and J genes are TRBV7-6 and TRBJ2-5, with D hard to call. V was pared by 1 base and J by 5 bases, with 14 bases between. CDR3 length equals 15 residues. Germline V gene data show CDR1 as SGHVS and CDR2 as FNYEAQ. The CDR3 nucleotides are TGTGCCAGCAGCTTAGGGGCAGCTGCTACCGAGACCCAGTACTTC. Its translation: CASSLGAAATETQYF.

The CDR3 nucleotides are TGTGCCAGCATGGCAGCGTTGGCGAACACCGGGGAGCTGTTTTTT. Its translation is CASMAALANTGELFF. The genes are TRBV27 and TRBJ2-2; D unclear. V was pared by 7 bases and J by 0 bases, with 12 bases between. The CDR3 runs 15 residues. Germline loops: CDR1 MNHEY, CDR2 SMNVEV (reference sequence).

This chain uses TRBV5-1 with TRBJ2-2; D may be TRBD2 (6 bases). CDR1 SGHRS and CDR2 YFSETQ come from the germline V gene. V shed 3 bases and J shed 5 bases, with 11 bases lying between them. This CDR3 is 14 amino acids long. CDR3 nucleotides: TGCGCCAGCAGCTCCACGGGAGTAACCGGGGAGCTGTTTTTT. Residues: CASSSTGVTGELFF.

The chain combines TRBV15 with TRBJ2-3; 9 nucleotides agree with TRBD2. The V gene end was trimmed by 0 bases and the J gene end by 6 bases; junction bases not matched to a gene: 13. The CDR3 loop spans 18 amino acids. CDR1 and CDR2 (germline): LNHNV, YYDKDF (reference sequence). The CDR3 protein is CATSREGSGGPSGDTQYF. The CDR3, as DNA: TGTGCCACCAGCAGAGAGGGTAGCGGGGGCCCAAGCGGGGATACGCAGTATTTT.

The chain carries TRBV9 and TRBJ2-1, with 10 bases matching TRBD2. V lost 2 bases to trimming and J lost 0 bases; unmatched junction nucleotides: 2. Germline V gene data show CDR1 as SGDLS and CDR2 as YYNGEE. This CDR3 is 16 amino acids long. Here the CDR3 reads CASSVQRGGSYNEQFF. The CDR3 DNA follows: TGTGCCAGCAGCGTCCAGCGGGGGGGCTCCTACAATGAGCAGTTCTTC.

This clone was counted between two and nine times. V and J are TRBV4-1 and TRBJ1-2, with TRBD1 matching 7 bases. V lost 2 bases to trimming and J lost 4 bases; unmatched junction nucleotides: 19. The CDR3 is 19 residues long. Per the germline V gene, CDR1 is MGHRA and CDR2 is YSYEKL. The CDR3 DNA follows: TGCGCCAGCAGCCAACGACAGGGTATAGCCCCCCGTTCCTCCTATGGCTACACCTTC. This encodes CASSQRQGIAPRSSYGYTF.

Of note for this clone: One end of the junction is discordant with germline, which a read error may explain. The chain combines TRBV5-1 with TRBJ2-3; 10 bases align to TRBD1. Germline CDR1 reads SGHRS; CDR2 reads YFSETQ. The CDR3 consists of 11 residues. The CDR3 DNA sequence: TGCGCCAGCGGGGGGACAGGGGCCTGGAATTTT. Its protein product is CASGGTGAWNF.

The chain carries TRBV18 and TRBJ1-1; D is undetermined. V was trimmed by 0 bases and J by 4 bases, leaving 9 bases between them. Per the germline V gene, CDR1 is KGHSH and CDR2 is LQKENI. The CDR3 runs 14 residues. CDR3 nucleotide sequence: TGTGCCAGCTCACCACCACATCAAGTCACTGAAGCTTTCTTT. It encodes CASSPPHQVTEAFF.

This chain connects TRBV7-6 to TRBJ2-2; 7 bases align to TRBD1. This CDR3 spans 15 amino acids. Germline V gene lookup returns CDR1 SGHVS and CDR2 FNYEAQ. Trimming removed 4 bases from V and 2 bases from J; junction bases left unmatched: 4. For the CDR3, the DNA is TGTGCCAGCAGCTCCGGGACAGCAAACACCGGGGAGCTGTTTTTT. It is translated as CASSSGTANTGELFF.

The CDR3 DNA follows: TGTGCCAGCAGCCAAGACGGACAGGGCGGTAATGAAAAACTGTTTTTT. Translating it yields CASSQDGQGGNEKLFF. The chain recombines TRBV4-2 with TRBJ1-4, with 8 positions matching TRBD1. Germline CDR1 reads LGHNA; CDR2 reads YNFKEQ. This CDR3 is built from 16 residues. The V segment lost 0 bases and the J segment 4 bases; nucleotides outside the gene matches: 4.

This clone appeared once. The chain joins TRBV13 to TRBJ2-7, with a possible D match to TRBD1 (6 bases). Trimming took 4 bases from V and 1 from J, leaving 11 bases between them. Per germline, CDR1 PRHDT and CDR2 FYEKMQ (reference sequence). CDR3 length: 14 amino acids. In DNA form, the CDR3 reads TGTGCCAGCAGCTCGGAAGGGGGTTCCTACGAGCAGTACTTC. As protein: CASSSEGGSYEQYF.

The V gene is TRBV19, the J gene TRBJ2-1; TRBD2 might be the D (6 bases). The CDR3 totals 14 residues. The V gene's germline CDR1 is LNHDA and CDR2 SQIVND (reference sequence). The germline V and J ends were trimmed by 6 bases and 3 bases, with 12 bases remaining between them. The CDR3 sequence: CASRMRGGYNEQFF. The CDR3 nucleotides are TGTGCCAGTAGGATGAGGGGAGGCTACAATGAGCAGTTCTTC.

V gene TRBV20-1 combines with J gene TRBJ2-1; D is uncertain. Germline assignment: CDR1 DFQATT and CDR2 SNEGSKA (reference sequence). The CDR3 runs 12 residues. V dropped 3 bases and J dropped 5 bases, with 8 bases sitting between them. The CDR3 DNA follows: TGCAGTGCTAGTTGGAGAAACAATGAGCAGTTCTTC. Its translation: CSASWRNNEQFF.

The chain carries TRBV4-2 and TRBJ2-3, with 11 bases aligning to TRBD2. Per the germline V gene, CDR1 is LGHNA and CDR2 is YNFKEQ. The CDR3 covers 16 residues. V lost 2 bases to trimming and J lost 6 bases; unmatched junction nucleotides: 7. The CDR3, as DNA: TGTGCCAGCAGCCAACCTAGCGGGAGGCGGTGGGATACGCAGTATTTT. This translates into CASSQPSGRRWDTQYF.

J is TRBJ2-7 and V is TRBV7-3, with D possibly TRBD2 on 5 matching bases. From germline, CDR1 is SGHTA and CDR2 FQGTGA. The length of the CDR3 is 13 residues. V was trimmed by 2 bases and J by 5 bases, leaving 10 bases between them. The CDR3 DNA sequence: TGTGCCAGCAGCTTATCTACTAGGGACGAGCAGTACTTC. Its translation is CASSLSTRDEQYF.